This T cell receptor beta chain stems from a study of cytomegalovirus exposure and HLA in healthy donors. Both 60 Vbeta primers and 13 Jbeta primers went into the PCR. The protocol was immunoSEQ multiplex PCR, while the TCRdb copy is restricted to in-frame clones and leaves out a portion. The sample has 150,000 to 200,000 clones, approximately 85% seen once. This receptor was taken from a man between 50 and 59 years old in good health and CMV-seropositive. The material sequenced was PBMCs.

The CDR3 loop reads CASLPPGGGSSGEQYF. The CDR3 region has the DNA TGTGCCAGCTTACCCCCCGGCGGCGGGAGTTCGGGGGAGCAGTACTTC. The rearrangement joins TRBV18 to TRBJ2-7; 7 positions agree with TRBD2. Germline V CDR1 and CDR2: KGHSH, LQKENI. The V and J ends lost 7 bases and 7 bases, in that order; junction bases with no gene match: 19. The CDR3 loop spans 16 amino acids.